The present T cell receptor (beta chain) was sequenced within a study of patients and donors after allogeneic stem cell transplantation. Deletions cut 1 base from V and 5 bases from J, with 9 bases between. This CDR3 contains 14 residues. The germline CDR1 and CDR2 sequences are LGHNA and YNFKEQ. TCRdb used MiXCR to reprocess the RT-PCR reads, holding one entry per CDR3 protein. The profile shows 80,000 to 90,000 distinct CDR3 sequences, 45% to 50% of them singletons. The chain recombines TRBV4-2 with TRBJ1-5; no clear D gene. This TCR came from a human donor who was either an allogeneic HSCT recipient or a stem cell or donor lymphocyte infusion donor (not recorded which). It is not recorded whose cells these are; they may come from a transplant donor. The sequenced sample was blood, either unsorted or a sorted T cell fraction (not recorded which). The CDR3 DNA is TGTGCCAGCAGCCAAGGACATGGTTATCAGCCCCAGCATTTT. Translating gives CASSQGHGYQPQHF.